This T cell receptor (beta chain) was recorded in a study of blood T cell repertoires in COVID-19. After removal of 5 bases from V and 0 bases from J, the junction contained 10 bases not matched to a gene. The CDR3 sequence is 17 residues long. Germline V gene lookup returns CDR1 SNHLY and CDR2 FYNNEI. The method was immunoSEQ multiplex PCR; TCRdb's version includes in-frame clones alone and lacks a portion of them. The sample yields fewer than 300,000 clones, about four fifths seen once. This chain uses TRBV2 with TRBJ1-5; TRBD1 matches 7 bases. This receptor was obtained from a person aged 65 to 85 with COVID-19, enrolled during active disease. The sequenced sample was peripheral blood. The chain's CDR3 is CASSNHGQDYSNQPQHF. CDR3 DNA sequence: TGTGCCAGCAGTAACCACGGACAGGACTATAGCAATCAGCCCCAGCATTTT.